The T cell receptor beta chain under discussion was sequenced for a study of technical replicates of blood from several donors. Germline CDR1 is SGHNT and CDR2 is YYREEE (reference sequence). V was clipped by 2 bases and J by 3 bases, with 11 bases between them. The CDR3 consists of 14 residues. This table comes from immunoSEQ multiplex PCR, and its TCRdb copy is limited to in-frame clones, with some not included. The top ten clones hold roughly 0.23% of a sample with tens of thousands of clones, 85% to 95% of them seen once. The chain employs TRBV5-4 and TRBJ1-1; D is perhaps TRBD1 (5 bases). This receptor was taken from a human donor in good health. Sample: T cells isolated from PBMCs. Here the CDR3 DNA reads TGTGCCAGCAGCTTCAGTCTAGGGGACACTGAAGCTTTCTTT. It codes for CASSFSLGDTEAFF.